This T cell receptor (beta chain) came from a study of blood T cell repertoires in COVID-19. Study-wide context: PBMCs, B-cell-depleted T cells, or T cells were the source of the cDNA or gDNA that made up the material.

The authors' processing: Scientists estimated how many nucleated cells there were by amplifying reference gene primers. TCRdb's table, derived via immunoSEQ multiplex PCR, lists solely in-frame clones and lacks some. V, J and clone size were drawn from that table, and D and trimming were deduced from the DNA. This sample carries approximately 17,000 clones, roughly nine tenths of them seen once, and the ten largest clones take roughly 50%. The length of the CDR3 is 13 residues. V lost 0 bases and J 4 bases, leaving 7 bases between the germline ends. The germline CDR1 and CDR2 sequences are SGHRS and YFSETQ. This clone has just a few counts. This specimen includes other DNA sequences encoding the same CDR3.

This chain uses TRBV5-1 with TRBJ2-5, with D possibly TRBD1 on 5 matching bases. The sequenced sample consisted of peripheral blood. The sequence was collected from a human donor in a cohort sampled during active COVID-19. This CDR3 is CASSLGQGETQYF. In DNA, the CDR3 is TGCGCCAGCAGCTTGGGGCAGGGAGAGACCCAGTACTTC. Full variable domain (rest looked up from reference TRBV5-1 and TRBJ2-5): KAGVTQTPRYLIKTRGQQVTLSCSPISGHRSVSWYQQTPGQGLQFLFEYFSETQRNKGNFPGRFSGRQFSNSRSEMNVSTLELGDSALYLCASSLGQGETQYFGPGTRLLVL.